A single sample is the source of the 32 T cell receptor beta chains below, sequenced in a study of identical twins (dated by TCRdb to the mid-2010s). Libraries were made using 5' RACE. These reads were obtained on an Illumina HiSeq 2000. In-frame beta chains were kept once TCRdb had trimmed the public reads at Q25 with fastp and called clones with MiXCR. Rows matching on CDR3 protein sequence are summarized as one entry with the most common DNA and genes. Here the sample has about 520,000 distinct CDR3 sequences; approximately 22% occur a single time. The ten top clones hold about 0.93% of the sample. The same data also contributed to another study, on T cells expressing NK-cell markers.

The sequencing input was CD4+ T cells sorted from blood. The source is a young woman in good health.

This clonotype came up a few times. The gene calls are TRBV12-3 or TRBV12-4 and TRBJ2-3; D is uncertain. V lost 6 bases and J 0 bases, leaving 10 bases between the germline ends. The CDR3 has 14 residues. CDR3 nucleotide sequence: TGTGCCAGCAGCACCGACACTAGCACAGATACGCAGTATTTT. This translates into CASSTDTSTDTQYF.

The gene calls are TRBV5-1 and TRBJ2-1; D is ambiguous. The CDR3 has 14 amino acids. Germline V gives CDR1 SGHRS, CDR2 YFSETQ. V lost 4 bases, J lost 11 bases, and 19 bases lay in between. The CDR3 DNA sequence: TGCGCCAGCAGCCCGGGCGATGTAAACCCGAAGCAGTTCTTC. It specifies CASSPGDVNPKQFF. The whole variable domain, filled in from reference TRBV5-1 and TRBJ2-1, reads KAGVTQTPRYLIKTRGQQVTLSCSPISGHRSVSWYQQTPGQGLQFLFEYFSETQRNKGNFPGRFSGRQFSNSRSEMNVSTLELGDSALYLCASSPGDVNPKQFFGPGTRLTVL.

The V gene is TRBV5-1, the J gene TRBJ2-5; D unclear. The CDR3 length is 14 residues. Looked up from germline, CDR1 is SGHRS and CDR2 is YFSETQ. Trimming stripped 2 bases from V and 5 bases from J, with 13 bases between. The CDR3 DNA sequence: TGCGCCAGCAGCTTCTCCCGAGTAGGGGAGACCCAGTACTTC. Protein product: CASSFSRVGETQYF.

This sequence joins TRBV20-1 and TRBJ2-7; 14 bases align to TRBD2. CDR3 length: 16 residues. The J segment lost 3 bases and the V segment lost 6 bases, leaving 10 bases of the junction unmatched. The germline gives CDR1 DFQATT, CDR2 SNEGSKA (reference sequence). DNA of the CDR3: TGCAGTGCCCCGGGACTAGCGGGAGACCAAATCTACGAGCAGTACTTC. The encoded protein is CSAPGLAGDQIYEQYF.

This clonotype was observed a few times. V gene TRBV7-6 combines with J gene TRBJ2-1; a weak D match, TRBD1 (6 bases). The germline V gene has CDR1 SGHVS and CDR2 FNYEAQ. Between the trimmed V and J ends, which lost 5 bases and 9 bases, there was a span of 23 bases. The CDR3 sequence is 16 residues long. In DNA form, the CDR3 reads TGTGCCAGCAGCCAAGCCGCCAGGGGACAAGGCGGTGAGCAGTTCTTC. Translation gives CASSQAARGQGGEQFF.

The chain recombines TRBV5-1 with TRBJ2-7; no firm D call. V gave up 2 bases and J gave up 6 bases, with 18 bases separating them. The CDR3 contains 15 residues. From germline, CDR1 is SGHRS and CDR2 YFSETQ. The CDR3 loop is CASSFGVVPPGEQYF. CDR3 sequence (DNA): TGCGCCAGCAGCTTCGGAGTGGTACCTCCTGGCGAGCAGTACTTC.

The rearrangement uses TRBV4-3 and TRBJ1-2; perhaps TRBD1 as D (5 bases). The CDR3 length is 14 residues. CDR1 and CDR2 from the germline V gene are LGHNA and YSLEER. V lost 1 base and J lost 7, with 13 bases in between. DNA for the CDR3: TGCGCCAGCAGCCAAGTACACGGGGGGGGTGGCTACACCTTC. Its translation: CASSQVHGGGGYTF.

This clonotype was counted a few times. The rearrangement joins TRBV27 to TRBJ2-7; 8 positions agree with TRBD1. Losses at the gene ends were 5 bases for V and 9 bases for J; bases not matched to a gene: 6. The germline CDR1 and CDR2 sequences are MNHEY and SMNVEV (reference sequence). This CDR3 contains 12 residues. CDR3 sequence (DNA): TGTGCCAGCAGTACCCTGACAGGGGTGCAGTACTTC. Amino acid sequence: CASSTLTGVQYF.

This clonotype was detected ten times or more. The rearrangement uses TRBV12-3 or TRBV12-4 and TRBJ1-1; D ambiguous. The V gene lost 1 base and the J gene lost 7 bases, with 7 bases spanning the gap. The CDR3 sequence is 12 residues long. CDR3 amino acids: CASSLEEGEAFF. The CDR3 coding sequence is TGTGCCAGCAGTTTAGAGGAAGGTGAAGCTTTCTTT.

The CDR3 DNA reads as TGTGCCAGCTCACCATTTCTGGTGGGCGGGACAGTCAACACCGGGGAGCTGTTTTTT. Translated, it gives CASSPFLVGGTVNTGELFF. The genes are TRBV18 and TRBJ2-2, with D perhaps TRBD1 (7 bases). The V and J ends lost 2 bases and 2 bases respectively, with 21 bases between them. Per the germline V gene, CDR1 is KGHSH and CDR2 is LQKENI. The CDR3 runs to 19 residues.

V is TRBV7-9 and J is TRBJ1-1; D call uncertain. This CDR3 is built from 13 residues. V lost 5 bases and J lost 0, with 7 bases in between. Germline V gene sequence: CDR1 SEHNR, CDR2 FQNEAQ (reference sequence). CDR3 loop: CASSPKMNTEAFF. CDR3 nucleotides: TGTGCCAGCAGCCCGAAGATGAACACTGAAGCTTTCTTT.

The rearrangement uses TRBV7-2 and TRBJ2-7; 9 bases map to TRBD1. The CDR3 extends over 15 amino acids. Trimming cost V 3 bases and J 2 bases; bases outside gene matches: 5. In germline, CDR1 is SGHTA, CDR2 FQGNSA. The chain's CDR3 is CASSFSGDRAYEQYF. The CDR3 DNA is TGTGCCAGCAGCTTTTCGGGGGACAGGGCCTACGAGCAGTACTTC.

The V and J genes are TRBV20-1 and TRBJ2-5, with D unresolved. Trimming took 3 bases from V and 3 from J, leaving 17 bases between them. Germline V gene data show CDR1 as DFQATT and CDR2 as SNEGSKA (reference sequence). The CDR3 sequence is 15 residues long. CDR3 loop: CSASSTLSPKETQYF. CDR3 nucleotide sequence: TGCAGTGCTAGTTCTACCCTATCCCCCAAAGAGACCCAGTACTTC.

The table lists this clonotype with a few counts. The CDR3 DNA sequence: TGTGCCAGCAGCTTACGGCCAGCTTACAATGAGCAGTTCTTC. Its translation: CASSLRPAYNEQFF. The chain links TRBV7-2 to TRBJ2-1; no firm D call. This CDR3 region has 14 residues. Germline V lookup: CDR1 SGHTA, CDR2 FQGNSA. V was clipped by 2 bases and J by 4 bases, with 9 bases between them.

This clonotype was seen only a few times. The V call is TRBV12-3 or TRBV12-4, the J call TRBJ2-5; possible D gene TRBD2, 5 bases. The V end lost 3 bases, the J end lost 3 bases, and 14 bases lay between the germline ends. The CDR3 length is 15 residues. CDR3: CASSFGGSPEETQYF. The DNA for the CDR3 is TGTGCCAGCAGTTTTGGAGGTAGCCCAGAAGAGACCCAGTACTTC.

This clonotype has just a few counts. The gene calls are TRBV18 and TRBJ2-3; the D call may be TRBD1 or TRBD2 (5 bases each). The CDR3 loop spans 16 amino acids. Germline-derived CDR1 and CDR2 are KGHSH and LQKENI. V was cut by 3 bases and J by 6 bases, with 19 bases left in between. CDR3 protein: CASSPAPGRPVDTQYF. CDR3 DNA sequence: TGTGCCAGCTCACCCGCCCCGGGACGGCCCGTCGATACGCAGTATTTT.

The chain employs TRBV6-1 and TRBJ2-7; 8 positions match TRBD1. The V gene end was trimmed by 7 bases and the J gene end by 7 bases; junction bases not matched to a gene: 12. The V gene's germline CDR1 is MNHNS and CDR2 SASEGT. This CDR3 is built from 14 residues. CDR3 DNA: TGTGCCAGCAAGGGTGGACAGGGAATTCGTGAGCAGTACTTC. Translated: CASKGGQGIREQYF.

V is TRBV9 and J is TRBJ1-5; TRBD1 aligns across 9 bases. CDR3 length equals 15 residues. Trimming cost V 4 bases and J 4 bases; bases outside gene matches: 6. Germline V lookup: CDR1 SGDLS, CDR2 YYNGEE. The CDR3 is CASSTGQGRNQPQHF. DNA of the CDR3: TGTGCCAGCAGCACCGGACAGGGGCGGAATCAGCCCCAGCATTTT.

J is TRBJ1-5 and V is TRBV2; D not certain. Germline values: CDR1 SNHLY, CDR2 FYNNEI. This CDR3 comprises 15 residues. V lost 8 bases to trimming and J lost 3 bases, with 17 bases between them. CDR3 nucleotides: TGTGCCAGCGTACCCTGGGCCGGCGTCAATCAGCCCCAGCATTTT. It translates to CASVPWAGVNQPQHF. Full variable domain (rest looked up from reference TRBV2 and TRBJ1-5): EPEVTQTPSHQVTQMGQEVILRCVPISNHLYFYWYRQILGQKVEFLVSFYNNEISEKSEIFDDQFSVERPDGSNFTLKIRSTKLEDSAMYFCASVPWAGVNQPQHFGDGTRLSIL.

J is TRBJ2-7 and V is TRBV2; D may correspond to TRBD1 or TRBD2 (5 bases each). CDR1 and CDR2 from the germline V gene are SNHLY and FYNNEI. The V and J ends lost 6 bases and 6 bases respectively, with 27 bases between them. The CDR3 runs 17 residues. The DNA of the CDR3 is TGTGCCAGCAGGGCGATCTGGGGGACCTCCCGCTCCACCGAGCAGTACTTC. Protein: CASRAIWGTSRSTEQYF.

The genes are TRBV9 and TRBJ1-5, with D unresolved. The CDR3 is 14 amino acids. Germline V gives CDR1 SGDLS, CDR2 YYNGEE. V lost 3 bases, J lost 3 bases, and 10 bases lay in between. For the CDR3, the DNA is TGTGCCAGCAGCGGACGGGAGAACAATCAGCCCCAGCATTTT. As protein: CASSGRENNQPQHF.

This clonotype was recorded a few times. The chain employs TRBV5-5 and TRBJ2-1; D unclear. V dropped 0 bases and J dropped 3 bases, with 4 bases sitting between them. CDR1 is SGHKS and CDR2 is YYEKEE in the germline V gene (reference sequence). CDR3 length: 13 residues. CDR3 bases: TGTGCCAGCAGCTTGGCCTACTACAATGAGCAGTTCTTC. Translating gives CASSLAYYNEQFF.

This clonotype was counted only a few times. The chain joins TRBV4-1 to TRBJ2-1; tentatively, D is TRBD1 or TRBD2 (5 bases each). This CDR3 is 15 amino acids long. Germline-derived CDR1 and CDR2 are MGHRA and YSYEKL. Trimming removed 6 bases at V and 9 bases at J, with 21 bases between. The CDR3 loop is CASSAGTEYSGEQFF. As DNA, the CDR3 is TGCGCCAGCAGTGCAGGGACCGAATATTCCGGTGAGCAGTTCTTC.

A few counts support this clonotype. V is TRBV20-1 and J is TRBJ2-1, with 8 bases identical to TRBD1. Trimming removed 6 bases from V and 2 bases from J; junction bases left unmatched: 9. Germline loops: CDR1 DFQATT, CDR2 SNEGSKA (reference sequence). The CDR3 totals 15 residues. The CDR3 coding sequence is TGCAGTGCCCTCGATATGGACAGGGCCTACAATGAGCAGTTCTTC. It yields the protein CSALDMDRAYNEQFF.

The rearrangement uses TRBV7-2 and TRBJ2-2, with 8 bases fitting TRBD2. With 2 bases clipped from V and 3 bases from J, the junction kept 5 bases outside the gene matches. Germline CDR1 reads SGHTA; CDR2 reads FQGNSA. This CDR3 region has 16 residues. The CDR3 loop is CASSLRSSGYTGELFF. CDR3 coding DNA: TGTGCCAGCAGCTTAAGATCTAGCGGGTACACCGGGGAGCTGTTTTTT.

The gene calls are TRBV3-1 and TRBJ2-1, with 9 bases lining up with TRBD2. The germline CDR1 and CDR2 sequences are LGHDT and YNNKEL (reference sequence). The CDR3 contains 15 residues. The V segment lost 5 bases and the J segment 8 bases; nucleotides outside the gene matches: 10. In DNA, the CDR3 is TGTGCCAGCAGCGCTAGGGGTAGCGGGGGCCATGAGCAGTTCTTC. It is translated as CASSARGSGGHEQFF.

The chain employs TRBV5-1 and TRBJ2-3, with D maybe TRBD2 (5 bases). Between the trimmed V and J ends, which lost 0 bases and 0 bases, there was a span of 8 bases. Germline CDR1 is SGHRS and CDR2 is YFSETQ. The CDR3 totals 15 residues. The CDR3 DNA is TGCGCCAGCAGCTTGGGCAGCGGTAGCACAGATACGCAGTATTTT. Its protein is CASSLGSGSTDTQYF.

This clonotype has more than one count but fewer than ten. The rearrangement links TRBV29-1 to TRBJ2-5, with 7 bases fitting TRBD1. With 1 base clipped from V and 5 bases from J, the junction kept 1 base outside the gene matches. The CDR3 runs 12 residues. Germline loops: CDR1 SQVTM, CDR2 ANQGSEA. CDR3 amino acids: CSVEAGGETQYF. The CDR3 DNA is TGCAGCGTTGAAGCAGGGGGTGAGACCCAGTACTTC.

In this sample, this clonotype turned up a few times. V gene TRBV10-3 combines with J gene TRBJ1-1; possibly TRBD1 for D (5 bases). Germline values: CDR1 ENHRY, CDR2 SYGVKD. The length of the CDR3 is 14 residues. Trimming left V 3 bases short and J 1 base short, with 9 bases between. CDR3 in amino acids: CAISDGRGNTEAFF. The DNA of the CDR3 is TGTGCCATCAGTGATGGAAGGGGGAACACTGAAGCTTTCTTT.

The chain recombines TRBV13 with TRBJ2-5; TRBD2 matches 12 bases. Trimming removed 3 bases from V and 7 bases from J; junction bases left unmatched: 3. The CDR3 is made up of 14 amino acids. The germline gives CDR1 PRHDT, CDR2 FYEKMQ (reference sequence). The CDR3 reads CASSFGLAGRTQYF. DNA of the CDR3: TGTGCCAGCAGCTTCGGACTAGCGGGAAGGACCCAGTACTTC.

In its sample, this clonotype was seen many times. The chain links TRBV5-1 to TRBJ2-7; perhaps TRBD1 as D (5 bases). The CDR3 covers 13 residues. From germline, CDR1 is SGHRS and CDR2 YFSETQ. The ends were cut back, 5 bases at V and 0 bases at J, with 9 bases in the middle. The DNA for the CDR3 is TGCGCCAGCAGTTCCGACAGCTCCTACGAGCAGTACTTC. It translates to CASSSDSSYEQYF.

This clonotype has more than one count but fewer than ten. The chain carries TRBV10-2 and TRBJ2-7, with 12 bases matching TRBD1. This CDR3 has 13 amino acids. The germline gives CDR1 WSHSY, CDR2 SAAADI. Trimming took 7 bases from V and 7 from J; bases not matched to a gene: 5. CDR3 loop: CASTGTGGSEQYF. As DNA, the CDR3 is TGCGCCAGCACCGGGACAGGGGGCAGTGAGCAGTACTTC.